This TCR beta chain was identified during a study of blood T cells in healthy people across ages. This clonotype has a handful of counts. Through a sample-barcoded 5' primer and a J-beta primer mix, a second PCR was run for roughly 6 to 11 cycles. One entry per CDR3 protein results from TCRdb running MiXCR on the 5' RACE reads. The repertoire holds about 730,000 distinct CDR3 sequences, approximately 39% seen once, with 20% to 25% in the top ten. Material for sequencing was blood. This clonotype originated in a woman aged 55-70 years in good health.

CDR3 DNA sequence: TGTGCCAGCAGCGTAGGGCTCGACAGGGGGCGCGAGCAGTACTTC. As protein: CASSVGLDRGREQYF. The rearrangement links TRBV9 to TRBJ2-4; TRBD1 matches at 10 bases. The tail of the sequence fits TRBJ2-7 better, so the J call may be wrong. Looked up from germline, CDR1 is SGDLS and CDR2 is YYNGEE. The CDR3 consists of 15 residues.